The rows below give T cell receptor beta chains drawn from one sample of a study of blood T cell repertoires in COVID-19. Data came from immunoSEQ multiplex PCR; TCRdb stores just in-frame clones and leaves some out. The top ten clones hold about 4% of a sample with under 300,000 clones, more than 65% of them seen once. Sequenced sample: peripheral blood. The receptors derive from a woman in her thirties or forties with active or convalescent COVID-19. Both conserved end residues are part of each CDR3. The D gene is left open where the match is weak. Clone size is given for some rows only: seen once, a few or many times, or a class if the clone is expanded.

clone size	V gene	D gene	J gene	CDR3 DNA	CDR3 protein
-	TRBV7-4	-	TRBJ1-6	TGTGCCAGCAGCTTAATCGCCAGGGCTAATTCACCCCTCCACTTT	CASSLIARANSPLHF
-	TRBV5-1	TRBD1	TRBJ1-6	TGCGCCAGCAGCACAGGGGACTCCAATAATTCACCCCTCCACTTT	CASSTGDSNNSPLHF
-	TRBV5-1	-	TRBJ2-3	TGCGCCAGCAGCTCTCCCGGGATGGGCGATACGCAGTATTTT	CASSSPGMGDTQYF
-	TRBV5-1	-	TRBJ1-3	TGCGCCAGCAGCTTGGCCGGCGGCTCTGGAAACACCATATATTTT	CASSLAGGSGNTIYF
-	TRBV27	-	TRBJ2-3	TGTGCCAGCAGTTCCAATGGCGGGATGGGGACAGATACGCAGTATTTT	CASSSNGGMGTDTQYF
-	TRBV19	-	TRBJ2-2	TGTGCCAGTAGTATAGGTCAGGGCAACACCGGGGAGCTGTTTTTT	CASSIGQGNTGELFF
-	TRBV11-1	-	TRBJ1-2	TGTGCCAGCAGCCCTTACGGCAGGGGCTATGGCTACACCTTC	CASSPYGRGYGYTF
few	TRBV10-2	TRBD1	TRBJ1-1	TGCGCCAGCAGTAGGGGGCCGGACGCTGAAGCTTTCTTT	CASSRGPDAEAFF
once	TRBV2	-	TRBJ1-3	TGTGCCAGCAGTACAATCCTACTGGCGCAATTCTCGGAGGGAAACACCATATATTTT	CASSTILLAQFSEGNTIYF
-	TRBV3-1/TRBV3-2	TRBD1	TRBJ2-1	TGTGCCAGCAGCCAATTGGACAGGGGGCGCCCAAATGAGCAGTTCTTC	CASSQLDRGRPNEQFF
-	TRBV19	-	TRBJ1-2	TGTGCCAGTAGCCGTCTCAACCCAGCCAGGGGCTACACCTTC	CASSRLNPARGYTF
once	TRBV27	-	TRBJ1-4	TGTGCCAGCGCCTCGCCGGGACTGACTAATGAAAAACTGTTTTTT	CASASPGLTNEKLFF
-	TRBV19	TRBD1	TRBJ1-4	TGTGCCAGTAGACCGGGACAGGGAGGTGAAAAACTGTTTTTT	CASRPGQGGEKLFF
few	TRBV3-1/TRBV3-2	-	TRBJ1-6	TGTGCCAGCAGTGGGGGGACCCAGGGCTCACCCCTCCACTTT	CASSGGTQGSPLHF
-	TRBV18	-	TRBJ2-5	TGTGCCAGCTCAATACTGAGCCAAGAGACCCAGTACTTC	CASSILSQETQYF
-	TRBV5-1	TRBD1	TRBJ1-1	TGCGCCAGCAGCTCGACAGGGGGAAGGACTGAAGCTTTCTTT	CASSSTGGRTEAFF
few	TRBV6-5	TRBD1	TRBJ1-5	TGTGCCAGCAGGCGACAGGGTTATAGCAATCAGCCCCAGCATTTT	CASRRQGYSNQPQHF
-	TRBV19	TRBD2	TRBJ2-1	TGTGCCAGTACCCCGGGAGGGGGCTCCTACAATGAGCAGTTCTTC	CASTPGGGSYNEQFF
-	TRBV29-1	TRBD1	TRBJ1-3	TGCAGCGTTTTGGGACAGGGGGGCGGAAACACCATATATTTT	CSVLGQGGGNTIYF
-	TRBV2	TRBD1	TRBJ1-2	TGTGCCAGCATCGCAGGGGGCTCGAACTATGGCTACACCTTC	CASIAGGSNYGYTF
once	TRBV6-6	TRBD1	TRBJ1-5	TGTGCCAGCAGTTCCATGGACAGGGGAAAACAGCCCCAGCATTTT	CASSSMDRGKQPQHF
-	TRBV18	-	TRBJ1-2	TGTGCCAGCTCACCAGCGGGGGGCGGAGGCTACACCTTC	CASSPAGGGGYTF
-	TRBV2	TRBD2	TRBJ2-2	TGTGCCAGCAGTGAAACTAGCGGGAGCACCGGGGAGCTGTTTTTT	CASSETSGSTGELFF
-	TRBV5-3	-	TRBJ2-2	TGTGCCAGAAGCTTTAGTCACGGGGAGCTGTTTTTT	CARSFSHGELFF
few	TRBV2	-	TRBJ2-5	TGTGCCAGCAGTGTACTTTTCGAAGAGACCCAGTACTTC	CASSVLFEETQYF
-	TRBV19	-	TRBJ1-6	TGTGCCAGTACACCGCGGGGGTACGGTAATTCACCCCTCCACTTT	CASTPRGYGNSPLHF
once	TRBV6-5	-	TRBJ2-5	TGTGCCAGCAAAACTAGAATACAAGAGACCCAGTACTTC	CASKTRIQETQYF
few	TRBV15	-	TRBJ1-1	TGTGCCACCAGCAGAGTTAGGTGGCGGTTCTTT	CATSRVRWRFF
-	TRBV12-3/TRBV12-4	-	TRBJ1-5	TGTGCCAGCAGTCCCGACAGAAATCAGCCCCAGCATTTT	CASSPDRNQPQHF
-	TRBV28	TRBD1	TRBJ1-5	TGTGCCAGCAGAAAGGACAGGTTCAATCAGCCCCAGCATTTT	CASRKDRFNQPQHF
-	TRBV6-5	-	TRBJ1-3	TGTGCCAGCAAACCGGGGAGCACTGGAAACACCATATATTTT	CASKPGSTGNTIYF
once	TRBV5-6	TRBD1	TRBJ1-1	TGTGCCAGCAGACTGACAGGGATGGGAACTGAAGCTTTCTTT	CASRLTGMGTEAFF
once	TRBV28	TRBD1	TRBJ1-5	TGTGCCAGCAGGATCGGGGACAGGGGAACTCAGCCCCAGCATTTT	CASRIGDRGTQPQHF
-	TRBV11-1	-	TRBJ2-1	TGTGCCAGCAGCTCTCGGTTTAGCTCCTACAATGAGCAGTTCTTC	CASSSRFSSYNEQFF
few	TRBV19	TRBD1	TRBJ2-1	TGTGCCATTACAGGGGTCACCGATTTAGTCTATGAGCAGTTCTTC	CAITGVTDLVYEQFF
-	TRBV7-9	TRBD1	TRBJ1-5	TGTGCCAGCAGCCGGGGACAGGGTATCATTCAGCCCCAGCATTTT	CASSRGQGIIQPQHF
-	TRBV7-7	-	TRBJ2-7	TGTGCCAGCAGCCTCGCTATGGCAGGGGAATACGAGCAGTACTTC	CASSLAMAGEYEQYF
-	TRBV25-1	TRBD1	TRBJ1-2	TGTGCCAGCAGTGCTCTTCAGGGGGTGTACACCTTC	CASSALQGVYTF
-	TRBV7-8	TRBD2	TRBJ2-1	TGTGCCAGCAGCCGAGGACTAGCCCCCAATGAGCAGTTCTTC	CASSRGLAPNEQFF
-	TRBV2	TRBD2	TRBJ2-2	TGTGCCAGCAGTGGTCGCGGGGGGGCCACCGGGGAGCTGTTTTTT	CASSGRGGATGELFF
-	TRBV5-6	-	TRBJ1-2	TGTGCCAGCAACTTTGGGCGAGGGAGGAACTATGGCTACACCTTC	CASNFGRGRNYGYTF
-	TRBV5-4	-	TRBJ2-1	TGTGCCAGCAACAATGGGGGCGGTGGGGGTAGCTCCTACAATGAGCAGTTCTTC	CASNNGGGGGSSYNEQFF
-	TRBV7-9	TRBD1	TRBJ2-6	TGTGCCAGCAGCCAGGATATCAGGACAGGCGGGTTTGGGGCCAACGTCCTGACTTTC	CASSQDIRTGGFGANVLTF
-	TRBV28	TRBD2	TRBJ2-4	TGTGCCAGCAGTTCCGCGGGACTAGCGGGGAACATTCAGTACTTC	CASSSAGLAGNIQYF
-	TRBV19	TRBD1	TRBJ1-5	TGTGCCAGTATGGGACAGGGCTGGCAGCCCCAGCATTTT	CASMGQGWQPQHF
many	TRBV5-1	-	TRBJ1-1	TGCGCCAGCAGCCCTGTGGGGAGCACTGAAGCTTTCTTT	CASSPVGSTEAFF
-	TRBV20-1	TRBD1	TRBJ2-1	TGCAGTGCTAGTGAGGACAGGGGGAGCAATGAGCAGTTCTTC	CSASEDRGSNEQFF
-	TRBV5-6	-	TRBJ1-1	TGTGCCAGCAGCCTCGAGCGGGGTGGGAGCCCTGAAGCTTTCTTT	CASSLERGGSPEAFF
many	TRBV3-1/TRBV3-2	-	TRBJ1-2	TGTGCCAGCAGCCAAGATCAACAGGGTCGTGGCTACACCTTC	CASSQDQQGRGYTF
-	TRBV4-1	TRBD1	TRBJ2-2	TGCGCCAGCAGCCAACCGACAGGGGGCTCGGGGGAGCTGTTTTTT	CASSQPTGGSGELFF
few	TRBV7-9	TRBD1	TRBJ1-2	TGTGCCAGCAGCTTAAACCAGGGGGCAGGGGGCTACACCTTC	CASSLNQGAGGYTF
-	TRBV5-4	TRBD1	TRBJ1-6	TGTGCCAGCAGCCTCGACAGGGACGGATCACCCCTCCACTTT	CASSLDRDGSPLHF
-	TRBV28	-	TRBJ1-2	TGTGCCAGCAGTTCTACCCTCACTTCGGGCTATGGCTACACCTTC	CASSSTLTSGYGYTF
-	TRBV5-1	TRBD1	TRBJ2-1	TGCGCCAGCAGCTTGGAGGACAGGGTTTGGGTATACAATGAGCAGTTCTTC	CASSLEDRVWVYNEQFF
-	TRBV30	-	TRBJ2-5	TGTGCCTGGAGAGAGGGGGAAAAAGAGACCCAGTACTTC	CAWREGEKETQYF
few	TRBV5-1	TRBD1	TRBJ1-6	TGCGCCAGCAGCGATACAGGGGGCAATTCACCCCTCCACTTT	CASSDTGGNSPLHF
-	TRBV19	TRBD1	TRBJ1-2	TGTGCCAGTAGTCCACGCGACAGGGTGGCATTATTCAGGCACTATGGCTACACCTTC	CASSPRDRVALFRHYGYTF
-	TRBV2	-	TRBJ2-7	TGTGCCAGCAACGCCCAGGGAAGGCTCTACGAGCAGTACTTC	CASNAQGRLYEQYF
few	TRBV5-1	-	TRBJ1-1	TGCGCCAGCAGCCCCGGTCCGAACACTGAAGCTTTCTTT	CASSPGPNTEAFF
-	TRBV6-6	-	TRBJ1-5	TGTGCCAGCAGTACCGTGAGAGTCTCTCAGCCCCAGCATTTT	CASSTVRVSQPQHF